One sample yielded the 29 T cell receptor beta chains listed below, sequenced in a study of CD8 T cells in Susac syndrome. Reverse transcription of about 0.5 to 1 ug RNA was carried out with random hexamers. TCRdb called the immunoSEQ multiplex PCR reads again in MiXCR, with one record for every CDR3 protein. The table shows about 150,000 distinct CDR3 sequences, with almost 96% occurring only once. The sequenced material came from CD4+ T cells from PBMCs. The source is a human donor with Susac syndrome.

This chain links TRBV20-1 with TRBJ1-1; perhaps TRBD1 as D (5 bases). In germline, CDR1 is DFQATT, CDR2 SNEGSKA (reference sequence). The germline V and J ends were trimmed by 2 bases and 2 bases, with 15 bases remaining between them. There are 15 residues in the CDR3. The DNA of the CDR3 is TGCAGTGCTAGATCGATACAGGATGCAAACACTGAAGCTTTCTTT. It specifies CSARSIQDANTEAFF.

Only one count was recorded for this clonotype. The J gene is TRBJ1-2, the V gene TRBV4-1, with TRBD1 matching 10 bases. CDR1 and CDR2 (germline): MGHRA, YSYEKL. V lost 4 bases, J lost 6 bases, and 11 bases stayed unmatched. This CDR3 has 16 amino acids. CDR3: CASSRPGQGLENGYTF. The DNA for the CDR3 is TGCGCCAGCAGCCGGCCGGGACAGGGGCTGGAAAATGGCTACACCTTC.

The chain combines TRBV12-3 or TRBV12-4 with TRBJ2-1, with D perhaps TRBD2 (6 bases). The CDR3 has 16 residues. Trimming pared 3 bases from V and 5 bases from J, leaving 17 bases between. The CDR3 protein is CASSFGSGTRNNEQFF. The CDR3, as DNA: TGTGCCAGCAGTTTTGGATCCGGGACTCGTAACAATGAGCAGTTCTTC.

This sequence joins TRBV29-1 and TRBJ2-2, with 7 bases fitting TRBD2. The CDR3 loop spans 15 amino acids. CDR1 is SQVTM, CDR2 ANQGSEA, per germline. The J segment lost 4 bases and the V segment lost 4 bases, leaving 9 bases of the junction unmatched. The CDR3 coding sequence is TGCAGCGTTGTGCCCGGGAGGCGGGGCACCGGGGAGCTGTTTTTT. Its translation: CSVVPGRRGTGELFF.

The V call is TRBV11-2, the J call TRBJ1-6; D is uncertain. Looked up from germline, CDR1 is SGHAT and CDR2 is FQNNGV. V gave up 7 bases and J gave up 7 bases, with 8 bases separating them. CDR3 length: 12 residues. CDR3 nucleotides: TGTGCCAGCAACCCAGTAAATTCACCCCTCCACTTT. It is translated as CASNPVNSPLHF.

The chain couples TRBV24-1 to TRBJ1-5, with D unresolved. V was pared by 10 bases and J by 7 bases, with 16 bases between. Germline assignment: CDR1 KGHDR and CDR2 SFDVKD. The CDR3 covers 13 residues. The CDR3 DNA is TGTGCCACTCTGCCTAGGGATCGGCAGCCCCAGCATTTT. Translation gives CATLPRDRQPQHF.

About this clonotype: One junction end does not reproduce the germline sequence, and a read error may be involved. J is TRBJ1-2 and V is TRBV13; 7 bases line up with TRBD1. Germline CDR1 and CDR2: PRHDT and FYEKMQ (reference sequence). This CDR3 is built from 15 residues. For the CDR3, the DNA is TGTGCCAGCAGCTTAGTCGACAGGGAAAACTCTGGCTACACCTTC. Translation: CASSLVDRENSGYTF.

The chain employs TRBV20-1 and TRBJ1-1, with D tentatively TRBD1 (6 bases). The CDR3 runs to 14 residues. Germline V gene lookup returns CDR1 DFQATT and CDR2 SNEGSKA (reference sequence). With 5 bases removed from V and 3 bases from J, the gap between germline ends came to 16 bases. CDR3 region: CSAPGGRYYTEAFF. The DNA for the CDR3 is TGCAGTGCTCCGGGGGGGCGTTACTACACTGAAGCTTTCTTT.

This rearrangement joins TRBV18 to TRBJ1-5; the D is unclear. Germline CDR1 KGHSH, CDR2 LQKENI. V lost 6 bases to trimming and J lost 3 bases, with 12 bases between them. CDR3 length equals 14 residues. The CDR3 DNA is TGTGCCAGCTCCCTAGACCGATACAATCAGCCCCAGCATTTT. Its translation: CASSLDRYNQPQHF.

The rearrangement links TRBV4-1 to TRBJ2-1; 12 bases match TRBD2. The V gene's germline CDR1 is MGHRA and CDR2 YSYEKL. V shed 0 bases, J shed 7 bases, and the junction held 10 bases outside the gene matches. This CDR3 is built from 18 residues. The CDR3 is CASSQEGIRLAGDNEQFF. CDR3 nucleotide sequence: TGCGCCAGCAGCCAAGAAGGGATAAGACTAGCGGGGGATAATGAGCAGTTCTTC.

This rearrangement joins TRBV19 to TRBJ2-1; D may be TRBD1 (5 bases). CDR1 is LNHDA, CDR2 SQIVND, per germline (reference sequence). Deletions cut 3 bases from V and 0 bases from J, with 9 bases between. This CDR3 is 15 amino acids long. The CDR3 reads CASSIQGNSYNEQFF. CDR3 nucleotides: TGTGCCAGTAGTATCCAGGGTAACTCCTACAATGAGCAGTTCTTC. Full variable domain (outside the CDR3, taken from reference TRBV19 and TRBJ2-1): DGGITQSPKYLFRKEGQNVTLSCEQNLNHDAMYWYRQDPGQGLRLIYYSQIVNDFQKGDIAEGYSVSREKKESFPLTVTSAQKNPTAFYLCASSIQGNSYNEQFFGPGTRLTVL.

This clonotype was detected only a few times. The chain couples TRBV2 to TRBJ2-7; 8 bases match TRBD1. This CDR3 is built from 13 residues. Germline CDR1 reads SNHLY; CDR2 reads FYNNEI. The trim removed 4 bases at V and 2 bases at J, leaving 1 base unmatched. The CDR3 is CASSGQGTYEQYF. CDR3 bases: TGTGCCAGCAGTGGACAGGGGACCTACGAGCAGTACTTC. The entire variable domain, with the rest obtained from reference TRBV2 and TRBJ2-7, is as follows: EPEVTQTPSHQVTQMGQEVILRCVPISNHLYFYWYRQILGQKVEFLVSFYNNEISEKSEIFDDQFSVERPDGSNFTLKIRSTKLEDSAMYFCASSGQGTYEQYFGPGTRLTVT.

The chain combines TRBV2 with TRBJ2-5, with D possibly being TRBD1 (5 bases). V was pared by 6 bases and J by 2 bases, with 16 bases between. The CDR3 length is 15 residues. CDR1 and CDR2 from the germline V gene are SNHLY and FYNNEI. The CDR3, as DNA: TGTGCCAGCAGCTTCCTAGGGGCGTTGCAAGAGACCCAGTACTTC. This encodes CASSFLGALQETQYF.

The V and J genes are TRBV6-1 and TRBJ2-1; TRBD2 matches at 10 bases. This CDR3 has 16 amino acids. With 5 bases clipped from V and 1 base from J, the junction kept 5 bases outside the gene matches. Germline values: CDR1 MNHNS, CDR2 SASEGT. Here the CDR3 DNA reads TGTGCCAGCAGTCCCCCGACTAGCGGGTCCTACAATGAGCAGTTCTTC. Translated, it gives CASSPPTSGSYNEQFF.

V and J are TRBV14 and TRBJ2-7; 7 bases are a match to TRBD2. The length of the CDR3 is 13 residues. The V and J ends lost 4 bases and 5 bases, in that order; junction bases with no gene match: 5. Germline lookup yields CDR1 SGHDN and CDR2 FVKESK. The CDR3 loop reads CASSRGGWNEQYF. CDR3 nucleotides: TGTGCCAGCAGCCGGGGGGGGTGGAACGAGCAGTACTTC.

The chain employs TRBV2 and TRBJ1-5; D gene unclear. Trimming cost V 4 bases and J 1 base, with 8 bases left between them. The V gene's germline CDR1 is SNHLY and CDR2 FYNNEI. This CDR3 has 14 amino acids. CDR3 in DNA: TGTGCCAGCAGTGGAATGATGAGCAATCAGCCCCAGCATTTT. Protein product: CASSGMMSNQPQHF.

The V call is TRBV5-6, the J call TRBJ2-2; D ambiguous. The V gene lost 1 base and the J gene lost 0 bases, with 10 bases spanning the gap. In germline, CDR1 is SGHDT, CDR2 YYEEEE. The CDR3 length is 16 residues. In DNA form, the CDR3 reads TGTGCCAGCAGCTTGATCTACTTCTCGAACACCGGGGAGCTGTTTTTT. It is translated as CASSLIYFSNTGELFF.

The gene calls are TRBV10-3 and TRBJ2-1, with no clear D. Germline values: CDR1 ENHRY, CDR2 SYGVKD. V was pared by 0 bases and J by 12 bases, with 15 bases between. The CDR3 extends over 14 amino acids. The CDR3 sequence: CAISESSGRSGQFF. CDR3 bases: TGTGCCATCAGTGAGTCGTCAGGACGGTCTGGGCAGTTCTTC.

As DNA, the CDR3 is TGTGCCAGCAGCCAAGGAGAGGCGGAGACCCAGTACTTC. As protein: CASSQGEAETQYF. The J gene is TRBJ2-5, the V gene TRBV4-2; no reliable D call. Deletions cut 1 base from V and 5 bases from J, with 8 bases between. Looked up from germline, CDR1 is LGHNA and CDR2 is YNFKEQ. This CDR3 has 13 residues.

The V call is TRBV20-1, the J call TRBJ1-2; D is unclear. The CDR3 loop spans 13 amino acids. The V end lost 6 bases, the J end lost 2 bases, and 13 bases lay between the germline ends. Germline V lookup: CDR1 DFQATT, CDR2 SNEGSKA (reference sequence). CDR3 protein: CSASIGRNYGYTF. CDR3 DNA: TGCAGTGCCAGCATCGGCAGAAACTATGGCTACACCTTC.

This clonotype was seen a single time. The gene calls are TRBV7-9 and TRBJ1-1; D unresolved. The CDR3 covers 14 residues. Germline V gene data show CDR1 as SEHNR and CDR2 as FQNEAQ (reference sequence). The V end was cut by 7 bases, the J end by 1 base, with 13 bases between. The CDR3 region has the DNA TGTGCCAGCAACATGACCCCTGGGAACACTGAAGCTTTCTTT. Translating gives CASNMTPGNTEAFF.

This clonotype appeared once. The chain carries TRBV19 and TRBJ1-5; D may be TRBD1 (6 bases). This CDR3 is 13 amino acids long. Trimming pared 5 bases from V and 11 bases from J, leaving 16 bases between. In germline, CDR1 is LNHDA, CDR2 SQIVND (reference sequence). This CDR3 reads CASSRSAGAAQHF. CDR3 nucleotide sequence: TGTGCCAGTAGTCGTTCTGCGGGGGCAGCCCAGCATTTT.

The chain employs TRBV28 and TRBJ2-7; no firm D call. The CDR3 covers 12 residues. With 3 bases removed from V and 4 bases from J, the gap between germline ends came to 7 bases. Germline-derived CDR1 and CDR2 are MDHEN and SYDVKM. In DNA form, the CDR3 reads TGTGCCAGCAGTTTCGGCAAGTACGAGCAGTACTTC. It translates to CASSFGKYEQYF.

The chain carries TRBV20-1 and TRBJ2-3; D gene uncertain. The CDR3 is made up of 11 amino acids. CDR1 is DFQATT, CDR2 SNEGSKA, per germline (reference sequence). V dropped 1 base and J dropped 6 bases, with 5 bases sitting between them. The CDR3 sequence: CSARGVDTQYF. The DNA of the CDR3 is TGCAGTGCTAGAGGGGTGGATACGCAGTATTTT.

The chain uses TRBV2 and TRBJ1-1, with no clear D. V gave up 2 bases and J gave up 1 base, with 5 bases separating them. Germline V gives CDR1 SNHLY, CDR2 FYNNEI. There are 13 residues in the CDR3. The CDR3 nucleotides read TGTGCCAGCAGTGAATGGGAGAACACTGAAGCTTTCTTT. Translated: CASSEWENTEAFF.

The chain has TRBV20-1 and TRBJ1-1; TRBD1 matches 9 bases. The V gene end was trimmed by 7 bases and the J gene end by 0 bases; junction bases not matched to a gene: 0. There are 12 residues in the CDR3. Germline V gene lookup returns CDR1 DFQATT and CDR2 SNEGSKA (reference sequence). The CDR3 DNA reads as TGCAGTGGACAGGGGGTGAACACTGAAGCTTTCTTT. It translates to CSGQGVNTEAFF.

The V gene is TRBV5-1, the J gene TRBJ2-5, with 8 bases that match TRBD2. Trimming removed 2 bases from V and 4 bases from J; junction bases left unmatched: 7. The CDR3 spans 15 residues. Germline V gives CDR1 SGHRS, CDR2 YFSETQ. The CDR3, as DNA: TGCGCCAGCAGCTTAGCGGGGGCCCAAGGAGAGACCCAGTACTTC. Translation gives CASSLAGAQGETQYF. Full variable domain (remainder filled in from reference TRBV5-1 and TRBJ2-5): KAGVTQTPRYLIKTRGQQVTLSCSPISGHRSVSWYQQTPGQGLQFLFEYFSETQRNKGNFPGRFSGRQFSNSRSEMNVSTLELGDSALYLCASSLAGAQGETQYFGPGTRLLVL.

The V call is TRBV5-1, the J call TRBJ2-1; 11 bases align to TRBD2. The germline V gene encodes CDR1 SGHRS and CDR2 YFSETQ. With 3 bases clipped from V and 5 bases from J, the junction kept 7 bases outside the gene matches. This CDR3 has 16 residues. In DNA, the CDR3 is TGCGCCAGCAGCTGGGGGTCGACTAGCGGGGACAATGAGCAGTTCTTC. Translation: CASSWGSTSGDNEQFF.

This clonotype came up once. The genes are TRBV28 and TRBJ2-7; tentative D call: TRBD2 (6 bases). Germline CDR1 MDHEN, CDR2 SYDVKM. V was cut by 6 bases and J by 0 bases, with 15 bases left in between. This CDR3 has 15 amino acids. CDR3 in DNA: TGTGCCAGCAGCGGCGGAGGGCAACACTCCTACGAGCAGTACTTC. Its translation is CASSGGGQHSYEQYF.